The 32 T cell receptor beta chains in this list originate from one sample, sequenced in a study of persistence of HIV-infected CD4 T cells. The stimulus was lysate of CMV-infected fibroblasts, around 10 ug/mL. Sorting selected CD4+ T cells upregulating both CD40 ligand and CD69. The immunoSEQ assay was version 4, run in survey mode. Sequencing was performed with immunoSEQ multiplex PCR; in TCRdb, only in-frame clones are kept and a portion is missing. The data contain more than 15,000 clones, about 80% of them singletons. For these receptors, no antigen is known. The sequencing here drew on CD4+ T cells sorted from PBMCs after approximately 20-hour stimulation, taken from a patient who received antiretroviral therapy. Source of these receptors: an adult man with HIV who was CMV-seropositive.

The chain links TRBV6-6 to TRBJ1-6; tentatively, D is TRBD1 (5 bases). CDR1 MNHNY and CDR2 SVGAGI come from the germline V gene (reference sequence). The CDR3 runs 16 residues. Trimming removed 5 bases at V and 10 bases at J, with 21 bases between. CDR3 residues: CASSPSPGGTGSPLHF. The CDR3 DNA sequence: TGTGCCAGCAGTCCCTCCCCCGGGGGAACGGGATCACCCCTCCACTTT.

The chain has TRBV15 and TRBJ1-1; D is uncertain. This CDR3 is 14 amino acids long. Looked up from germline, CDR1 is LNHNV and CDR2 is YYDKDF (reference sequence). V shed 3 bases and J shed 5 bases, with 13 bases lying between them. CDR3: CATSSPVSGTEAFF. The CDR3 bases are TGTGCCACCAGCAGCCCAGTTTCGGGGACTGAAGCTTTCTTT.

The chain carries TRBV6-2 or TRBV6-3 and TRBJ1-5; TRBD1 aligns across 11 bases. The junction had 13 bases not matched to a gene; V was cut back by 6 bases and J by 6 bases. Germline loops: CDR1 MNHEY, CDR2 SVGEGT. There are 17 residues in the CDR3. CDR3 sequence reads: CASRPPGQGVSSQPQHF. The CDR3 region has the DNA TGTGCCAGCAGACCTCCGGGACAGGGGGTTAGTAGTCAGCCCCAGCATTTT.

The V gene is TRBV6-1, the J gene TRBJ2-3; D is unclear. The CDR3 covers 15 residues. V lost 0 bases and J 9 bases, leaving 16 bases between the germline ends. Germline lookup yields CDR1 MNHNS and CDR2 SASEGT. The CDR3 loop is CASSEARTPLATQYF. In nucleotides, the CDR3 is TGTGCCAGCAGTGAAGCGAGGACCCCGCTGGCGACGCAGTATTTT.

The genes are TRBV6-5 and TRBJ1-6; no reliable D call. The germline V gene encodes CDR1 MNHEY and CDR2 SVGAGI. The germline V and J ends were trimmed by 6 bases and 6 bases, with 9 bases remaining between them. CDR3 length: 13 amino acids. CDR3 sequence: CASRVNANSPLHF. The CDR3 DNA follows: TGTGCCAGCAGGGTGAACGCTAATTCACCCCTCCACTTT.

The V gene is TRBV10-3, the J gene TRBJ2-7, with D tentatively TRBD2 (5 bases). V lost 3 bases, J lost 3 bases, and 6 bases lay in between. Germline CDR1 reads ENHRY; CDR2 reads SYGVKD. The CDR3 has 12 amino acids. The DNA for the CDR3 is TGTGCCATCAGTGAAGGAGGCTACGAGCAGTACTTC. It specifies CAISEGGYEQYF.

The chain uses TRBV28 and TRBJ2-7; 7 bases fit TRBD1. With V trimmed by 4 bases and J by 1 base, 10 bases remained unmatched. Germline assignment: CDR1 MDHEN and CDR2 SYDVKM. The length of the CDR3 is 16 residues. CDR3 region: CASSSPGQYESYEQYF. The DNA for the CDR3 is TGTGCCAGCAGTTCACCGGGACAGTACGAGTCCTACGAGCAGTACTTC.

This clone was found a few times. The same CDR3 arises from other DNA sequences in this sample as well. The rearrangement joins TRBV5-1 to TRBJ1-2; D unclear. This CDR3 comprises 12 residues. The V end was cut by 3 bases, the J end by 4 bases, with 7 bases between. Germline V lookup: CDR1 SGHRS, CDR2 YFSETQ. CDR3 residues: CASSSDIYGYTF. The CDR3 coding sequence is TGCGCCAGCAGCTCTGACATCTATGGCTACACCTTC.

The chain combines TRBV27 with TRBJ2-7; 7 nucleotides agree with TRBD1. The junction had 7 bases not matched to a gene; V was cut back by 1 base and J by 4 bases. The CDR3 runs 15 residues. Germline lookup yields CDR1 MNHEY and CDR2 SMNVEV (reference sequence). CDR3 amino acids: CASSLWPGGAYEQYF. The CDR3 coding sequence is TGTGCCAGCAGTTTATGGCCAGGGGGAGCGTACGAGCAGTACTTC.

The chain has TRBV7-3 and TRBJ2-7, with D uncertain. CDR1 SGHTA and CDR2 FQGTGA come from the germline V gene. This CDR3 has 13 residues. V shed 4 bases and J shed 8 bases, with 15 bases lying between them. CDR3 region: CASSSKQSSQQYF. CDR3 DNA: TGTGCCAGCAGCTCCAAGCAATCGTCCCAGCAGTACTTC.

The chain has TRBV10-3 and TRBJ2-7, with 10 bases identical to TRBD2. This CDR3 region has 13 residues. CDR1 ENHRY and CDR2 SYGVKD come from the germline V gene. V lost 4 bases, J lost 3 bases, and 0 bases stayed unmatched. The chain's CDR3 is CAISGTSGYEQYF. CDR3 nucleotide sequence: TGTGCCATCAGTGGGACTAGCGGCTACGAGCAGTACTTC.

This clone was found once. The V gene is TRBV4-1, the J gene TRBJ1-5; 9 bases align to TRBD1. V lost 1 base to trimming and J lost 0 bases; unmatched junction nucleotides: 13. The germline V gene encodes CDR1 MGHRA and CDR2 YSYEKL. This CDR3 is 20 amino acids long. CDR3 loop: CASSQVPGQGLLYSNQPQHF. CDR3 DNA: TGCGCCAGCAGCCAAGTACCGGGACAGGGTCTCCTTTATAGCAATCAGCCCCAGCATTTT.

The chain combines TRBV7-2 with TRBJ1-3; D unclear. Germline values: CDR1 SGHTA, CDR2 FQGNSA. V was trimmed by 2 bases and J by 7 bases, leaving 15 bases between them. The length of the CDR3 is 15 residues. The CDR3 coding sequence is TGTGCCAGCAGCTTATCAAACAGTCCGGGGAACACCATATATTTT. Translated: CASSLSNSPGNTIYF.

This chain connects TRBV5-1 to TRBJ1-2, with D uncertain. Trimming took off 4 bases at V and 4 bases at J, with 17 bases between the two ends. Germline lookup yields CDR1 SGHRS and CDR2 YFSETQ. This CDR3 is 15 amino acids long. This CDR3 reads CASSPSTHEGYGYTF. The CDR3 coding sequence is TGCGCCAGCAGCCCGAGCACACATGAGGGCTATGGCTACACCTTC.

This chain uses TRBV12-3 or TRBV12-4 with TRBJ1-2; D not resolved. The CDR3 runs 13 residues. Trimming took off 1 base at V and 5 bases at J, with 8 bases between the two ends. In nucleotides, the CDR3 is TGTGCCAGCAGTTTAGACTCACCTTATGGCTACACCTTC. Protein product: CASSLDSPYGYTF.

This clone was recorded once. The chain employs TRBV5-1 and TRBJ1-1; 8 bases are shared with TRBD1. There are 14 residues in the CDR3. Looked up from germline, CDR1 is SGHRS and CDR2 is YFSETQ. The V gene end was trimmed by 3 bases and the J gene end by 5 bases; junction bases not matched to a gene: 6. Here the CDR3 reads CASSSRTGWTEAFF. The CDR3 nucleotides are TGCGCCAGCAGCTCCAGGACAGGGTGGACTGAAGCTTTCTTT.

This rearrangement joins TRBV19 to TRBJ1-1; D gene ambiguous. This CDR3 contains 15 residues. Germline assignment: CDR1 LNHDA and CDR2 SQIVND (reference sequence). The germline V and J ends were trimmed by 3 bases and 1 base, with 12 bases remaining between them. The CDR3 DNA reads as TGTGCCAGTAGTATCAAAATAAGCGCGAACACTGAAGCTTTCTTT. Encoded protein: CASSIKISANTEAFF.

This chain links TRBV6-1 with TRBJ2-7; weak D call: TRBD2 (5 bases). Germline lookup yields CDR1 MNHNS and CDR2 SASEGT. The ends were cut back, 2 bases at V and 3 bases at J, with 11 bases in the middle. The CDR3 is made up of 14 amino acids. CDR3 in DNA: TGTGCCAGCAGTGAACATCGGGAATTCTACGAGCAGTACTTC. This sequence encodes CASSEHREFYEQYF.

The genes are TRBV27 and TRBJ1-5; the match to TRBD1 covers 8 bases. J lost 4 bases, V lost 5 bases, and 10 bases had no gene match. The CDR3 loop spans 16 amino acids. Germline CDR1 and CDR2: MNHEY and SMNVEV (reference sequence). The DNA of the CDR3 is TGTGCCAGCAGTCCTACAGGGGGGATACTGAATCAGCCCCAGCATTTT. Its protein is CASSPTGGILNQPQHF.

This clone is large (0.1 to 1%) by share. Compared with germline, one end of the junction differs, possibly owing to a read error. This chain uses TRBV28 with TRBJ2-3, with 15 bases fitting TRBD2. This CDR3 is built from 15 residues. Germline loops: CDR1 MDHEN, CDR2 SYDVKM. CDR3 amino acids: CASTPGTSGGSLEVF. Here the CDR3 DNA reads TGTGCCAGCACCCCCGGGACTAGCGGGGGGTCTCTAGAGGTTTTT.

This clone was counted a single time. The genes are TRBV7-8 and TRBJ1-1, with 9 bases aligning to TRBD1. The germline gives CDR1 SGHVS, CDR2 FQNEAQ. This CDR3 has 16 residues. V dropped 1 base and J dropped 1; count of bases not matched to a gene: 4. CDR3 sequence: CASSLGTGATNTEAFF. The CDR3 bases are TGTGCCAGCAGCTTAGGGACAGGGGCAACGAACACTGAAGCTTTCTTT. The full variable domain, its missing parts supplied by reference TRBV7-8 and TRBJ1-1, is GAGVSQSPRYKVAKRGQDVALRCDPISGHVSLFWYQQALGQGPEFLTYFQNEAQLDKSGLPSDRFFAERPEGSVSTLKIQRTQQEDSAVYLCASSLGTGATNTEAFFGQGTRLTVV.

This clone was counted a single time. Other DNA sequences in the same sample also yield this CDR3. The chain has TRBV2 and TRBJ1-3; tentative D call: TRBD1 (5 bases). Per germline, CDR1 SNHLY and CDR2 FYNNEI. Trimming stripped 3 bases from V and 2 bases from J, with 8 bases between. The CDR3 is 14 residues long. CDR3: CASSEGRAGNTIYF. CDR3 bases: TGTGCCAGCAGTGAGGGCAGGGCTGGAAACACCATATATTTT.

The chain recombines TRBV19 with TRBJ2-1; D unclear. Between the trimmed V and J ends, which lost 3 bases and 9 bases, there was a span of 12 bases. Germline CDR1 reads LNHDA; CDR2 reads SQIVND (reference sequence). This CDR3 is built from 13 residues. CDR3 coding DNA: TGTGCCAGTAGTATCGGGTCCGTCGGTGAGCAGTTCTTC. This sequence encodes CASSIGSVGEQFF.

Of note for this clone: A junction end diverges from the germline sequence, so it may reflect a read error. J is TRBJ2-2 and V is TRBV19, with D uncertain. This CDR3 has 13 residues. Per the germline V gene, CDR1 is LNHDA and CDR2 is SQIVND (reference sequence). The CDR3 region has the DNA TGTGCCGGTAGTCCTACTGCTACCGGGGAGCTGTTTTTT. Translated: CAGSPTATGELFF. The whole variable domain, remainder taken from reference TRBV19 and TRBJ2-2, is DGGITQSPKYLFRKEGQNVTLSCEQNLNHDAMYWYRQDPGQGLRLIYYSQIVNDFQKGDIAEGYSVSREKKESFPLTVTSAQKNPTAFYLCAGSPTATGELFFGEGSRLTVL.

This clone appeared a single time. This chain connects TRBV5-1 to TRBJ2-3; D gene unclear. V shed 4 bases and J shed 3 bases, with 12 bases lying between them. There are 14 residues in the CDR3. The germline V gene encodes CDR1 SGHRS and CDR2 YFSETQ. Here the CDR3 reads CASSVTKETDTQYF. Here the CDR3 DNA reads TGCGCCAGCAGCGTCACAAAGGAGACAGATACGCAGTATTTT.

This rearrangement joins TRBV9 to TRBJ2-1; D gene unclear. Germline lookup yields CDR1 SGDLS and CDR2 YYNGEE. CDR3 size: 15 residues. V lost 4 bases, J lost 8 bases, and 19 bases lay in between. CDR3 in DNA: TGTGCCAGCAGCCCCCGCCATGGTGGCGTCCATGAGCAGTTCTTC. Translation: CASSPRHGGVHEQFF.

V usage is TRBV9 and J usage is TRBJ1-2, with D tentatively TRBD1 (6 bases). CDR1 is SGDLS and CDR2 is YYNGEE in the germline V gene. Trimming left V 0 bases short and J 6 bases short, with 15 bases between. The CDR3 runs 15 residues. The CDR3 is CASSVGGQRGDGYTF. CDR3 bases: TGTGCCAGCAGCGTAGGGGGGCAGAGAGGGGATGGCTACACCTTC.

The chain has TRBV5-8 and TRBJ1-5; D is perhaps TRBD1 (6 bases). This CDR3 has 15 residues. The V end was cut by 4 bases, the J end by 4 bases, with 15 bases between. Per the germline V gene, CDR1 is SGHTS and CDR2 is YDEGEE. The CDR3 DNA is TGTGCCAGCAGCAAAGGTCAGGGGCTGAATCAGCCCCAGCATTTT. It yields the protein CASSKGQGLNQPQHF.

The rearrangement joins TRBV2 to TRBJ2-2; unclear D gene. The CDR3 is 14 residues long. Germline lookup yields CDR1 SNHLY and CDR2 FYNNEI. Trimming pared 8 bases from V and 2 bases from J, leaving 12 bases between. The CDR3 DNA reads TGTGCCAGCCACCCTGATAGAAACACCGGGGAGCTGTTTTTT. Amino acid sequence: CASHPDRNTGELFF.

V and J are TRBV3-1 (or the pseudogene TRBV3-2) and TRBJ1-3, with D perhaps TRBD1 (6 bases). Deletions cut 3 bases from V and 4 bases from J, with 13 bases between. The V gene's germline CDR1 is LGHDT and CDR2 YNNKEL (reference sequence). The CDR3 loop spans 15 amino acids. CDR3: CASSQLGGSGNTIYF. The CDR3 coding sequence is TGTGCCAGCAGCCAGCTAGGGGGTAGCGGAAACACCATATATTTT.

This chain joins TRBV7-2 and TRBJ1-5; tentative D call: TRBD1 (5 bases). CDR3 length: 15 residues. The germline V gene has CDR1 SGHTA and CDR2 FQGNSA. Deletions cut 1 base from V and 9 bases from J, with 16 bases between. The CDR3 region has the DNA TGTGCCAGCAGCTTAGACGGAGGTCAGGGACGGCCCCAGCATTTT. Protein product: CASSLDGGQGRPQHF.

The chain is built from TRBV28 and TRBJ2-3; D remains unclear. Trimming stripped 6 bases from V and 3 bases from J, with 16 bases between. This CDR3 is 15 amino acids long. Germline CDR1 MDHEN, CDR2 SYDVKM. CDR3 amino acids: CASSFSDLRTDTQYF. As DNA, the CDR3 is TGTGCCAGCAGCTTCTCGGACCTTCGGACAGATACGCAGTATTTT.